These T cell receptor beta chains were read from a single sample in a study of shared clonotypes between healthy human individuals. Sequencing used immunoSEQ multiplex PCR; TCRdb keeps in-frame clones, though not all of them. This table has 2 million to 2.5 million clones, 80% to 95% appearing once. The specimen sequenced was naive CD4+ T cells from PBMCs. The origin of the receptors is a man aged 18-30 years in good health. Some clones in this sample may be carry-over from other donors' samples. CDR3s include the opening cysteine and the closing phenylalanine or tryptophan. A D gene is named only where the DNA matches it firmly. Clone sizes are given selectively: once, few, many, or a class where the clone is expanded.

>TRBD1|-|TRBJ1-5|TRBV28
TGTGCCAGCAGTTTGACAGGGTACCAGCCCCAGCATTTT
CASSLTGYQPQHF
>TRBD2|-|TRBJ2-3|TRBV11-3
TGTGCCAGCAGGGGGCCTAGCGGTGATACGCAGTATTTT
CASRGPSGDTQYF
>TRBD2|-|TRBJ2-7|TRBV5-4
TGTGCCAGCAACCTAGCGGGAGAGTACGAGCAGTACTTC
CASNLAGEYEQYF
>TRBD2|once|TRBJ2-7|TRBV27
TGTGCCAGCAGTTTCTTAGCGGGAGGGCCTCCCAGTTCCTACGAGCAGTACTTC
CASSFLAGGPPSSYEQYF
>-|-|TRBJ2-7|TRBV5-5
TGTGCCAGCAGCTTGAGGCCTGATCTACGGGAGCAGTACTTC
CASSLRPDLREQYF
>-|-|TRBJ2-7|TRBV2
TGTGCCCAAAGCCGGGCCGTCGAATACGAGCAGTACTTC
CAQSRAVEYEQYF
>TRBD2|-|TRBJ2-1|TRBV11-2
TGTGCCAGCAGCTCGACTAGCGGGAGAGGTGAGCAGTTCTTC
CASSSTSGRGEQFF
>TRBD1|-|TRBJ1-4|TRBV4-2
TGTGCCAGCAGCCCAAAAATCCGACAGGGAAATGAAAAACTGTTTTTT
CASSPKIRQGNEKLFF
>-|-|TRBJ1-3|TRBV5-6
TGTGCCAGCAGCTTGGGTTTGTCCCCGGGCACCATATATTTT
CASSLGLSPGTIYF
>-|-|TRBJ2-5|TRBV7-6
TGTGCCAGCAGTCGAAGGGGCCCACGAGAGACCCAGTACTTC
CASSRRGPRETQYF
>-|-|TRBJ1-1|TRBV6-4
TGTGCCAGCAGTGGTGGGGTGAACACTGAAGCTTTCTTT
CASSGGVNTEAFF
>TRBD2|-|TRBJ2-7|TRBV20-1
TGCAGTGCTAGGGGACTATACGAGCAGTACTTC
CSARGLYEQYF
>-|-|TRBJ1-1|TRBV2
TGTGCCAGCAGTGCTCAGGGTGACACTGAAGCTTTCTTT
CASSAQGDTEAFF
>-|-|TRBJ2-1|TRBV6-6
TGTGCCAGCAGTTACACAAGGGATCTGGAGTTCTTC
CASSYTRDLEFF
>-|-|TRBJ2-2|TRBV18
TGTGCCAGCTCACTCAGAACCCCGGACGGGGAGCTGTTTTTT
CASSLRTPDGELFF
>-|-|TRBJ2-3|TRBV21-1
TGTGCCAGCAGCAAGAGAAGAGACACAGATACGCAGTATTTT
CASSKRRDTDTQYF
>-|-|TRBJ2-3|TRBV7-9
TGTGCCAGCAGCTCTTTAGCGGCAACTAGCACAGATACGCAGTATTTT
CASSSLAATSTDTQYF
>-|-|TRBJ1-5|TRBV5-6
TGTGCCAGCAGCTTGAGGGGGAGCGGGCATCAGCCCCAGCATTTT
CASSLRGSGHQPQHF
>TRBD1|-|TRBJ1-5|TRBV18
TGTGCCAGCTCACCTAACGACAGGGCTGAGCCCCAGCATTTT
CASSPNDRAEPQHF
>-|-|TRBJ1-4|TRBV25-1
TGTGCCAGCTGTCAAACTGGGTATAATGAAAAACTGTTTTTT
CASCQTGYNEKLFF
>-|-|TRBJ2-2|TRBV10-3
TGTGCCATCAGTGATTGGGAAAAGAACACCGGGGAGCTGTTTTTT
CAISDWEKNTGELFF
>-|-|TRBJ1-1|TRBV7-9
TGTGCCAGCACCCCGAGGAGGACGAACACTGAAGCTTTCTTT
CASTPRRTNTEAFF
>-|-|TRBJ2-7|TRBV5-1
TGCGCCAGCAGCCCGGACAGTACCCGGGACGAGCAGTACTTC
CASSPDSTRDEQYF
>TRBD1|-|TRBJ2-2|TRBV9
TGTGCCAGCAGCGCATCCGGGACAGGGGACACCGGGGAGCTGTTTTTT
CASSASGTGDTGELFF
>-|few|TRBJ2-3|TRBV5-4
TGTGCCAGCAGCTCCTACACAGATACGCAGTATTTT
CASSSYTDTQYF
>-|-|TRBJ2-3|TRBV6-1
TGTGCCAGCAGTGATATGGACATCAACTACGATACGCAGTATTTT
CASSDMDINYDTQYF
>-|-|TRBJ1-5|TRBV18
TGTGCCAGCTCACCAGAATCAGGGTCTAACCAGCCCCAGCATTTT
CASSPESGSNQPQHF
>-|-|TRBJ1-1|TRBV29-1
TGCAGCGTTGTGGGGATTATGAACACTGAAGCTTTCTTT
CSVVGIMNTEAFF
>-|-|TRBJ2-7|TRBV10-2
TGCGCCAGCAGCTTCGGGGGCGGGTTCGAGCAGTACTTC
CASSFGGGFEQYF
>-|-|TRBJ1-4|TRBV11-2
TGTGCCAGCAGCTTACGGATGGCGCAGGCTGAAAAACTGTTTTTT
CASSLRMAQAEKLFF
>TRBD2|-|TRBJ2-1|TRBV15
TGTGCCACCAGCTTCCTGGTGGCTAGCGGAGAGCAGTTCTTC
CATSFLVASGEQFF
>-|-|TRBJ2-1|TRBV11-3
TGTGCCAGCAGCTTAGGTGTTCGGCAGGTCAAGGTCTTC
CASSLGVRQVKVF
>-|once|TRBJ2-2|TRBV5-4
TGTGCCAGCAGCCCACAGAACACCGGGGAGCTGTTTTTT
CASSPQNTGELFF
>TRBD2|-|TRBJ2-3|TRBV19
TGTGCCAGTAGTATGGGCGGGACTAGAAGCGCAGATACGCAGTATTTT
CASSMGGTRSADTQYF
>TRBD2|-|TRBJ2-7|TRBV7-2
TGTGCCAGCAGCTGGCGGGGAGGGCGTATGTCCTACGAGCAGTACTTC
CASSWRGGRMSYEQYF
>-|-|TRBJ2-2|TRBV2
TGTGCCAGCAGTTACGAGGCAGTCTCGAACACCGGGGAGCTGTTTTTT
CASSYEAVSNTGELFF
>-|-|TRBJ2-1|TRBV7-9
TGTGCCAGCAGCTTAGTAACCTTTAGCGACGGCTACAATGAGCAGTTCTTC
CASSLVTFSDGYNEQFF
>-|-|TRBJ1-5|TRBV7-3
TGTGCCAGCAGCTTAAGCAGGGATCAGCCCCAGCATTTT
CASSLSRDQPQHF
>-|-|TRBJ1-2|TRBV2
TGTGCCAGCAGGGCGGACACCGTATACTATGGCTACACCTTC
CASRADTVYYGYTF
>-|-|TRBJ2-4|TRBV5-1
TGCGCCAGCAGCTACTTGCCTAGCAGCGAAAACATTCAGTACTTC
CASSYLPSSENIQYF
>-|-|TRBJ2-1|TRBV7-9
TGTGCCAGCAGCTACACATATGAGCAGTTCTTC
CASSYTYEQFF
>TRBD1|-|TRBJ2-5|TRBV19
TGTGCCAGTAGGGACAGGGGGCAGGAGACCCAGTACTTC
CASRDRGQETQYF
>-|-|TRBJ2-2|TRBV9
TGTGCCAGCAGCGTAGGGGCGTTGCAGGGCGGGGAGCTGTTTTTT
CASSVGALQGGELFF
>TRBD2|-|TRBJ2-1|TRBV6-1
TGTGCCAGCAGTCCGACTAGCGGGAGTACCCATGAGCAGTTCTTC
CASSPTSGSTHEQFF
>TRBD1|once|TRBJ2-7|TRBV9
TGTGCCAGCAGCGTAGGGGGTTGGACAGGTGCCTACGAGCAGTACTTC
CASSVGGWTGAYEQYF
>-|-|TRBJ2-1|TRBV4-1
TGCGCCAGCAGCCAACCGGGCAGGGAGAGGTACAATGAGCAGTTCTTC
CASSQPGRERYNEQFF
>-|-|TRBJ2-7|TRBV30
TGTGCCTGGAGTGTACTACAGACCTACGAGCAGTACTTC
CAWSVLQTYEQYF
>-|few|TRBJ1-5|TRBV18
TGTGCCAGCTCACCAGCCAACAATCAGCCCCAGCATTTT
CASSPANNQPQHF
>TRBD1|-|TRBJ2-7|TRBV9
TGTGCCAGCTCAGGGGGACAGGGGAATTACGAGCAGTACTTC
CASSGGQGNYEQYF
>-|-|TRBJ2-7|TRBV28
TGTGCCAGCAGTTTCCCCAGGGCCCACGAGCAGTACTTC
CASSFPRAHEQYF
>TRBD1|-|TRBJ2-7|TRBV20-1
TGCAGTGCTAACAGGGGCGTCGAGCAGTACTTC
CSANRGVEQYF
>TRBD2|once|TRBJ2-1|TRBV28
TGTGCCAGCAGTTCTCTAGCGGGAGGGAACAATGAGCAGTTCTTC
CASSSLAGGNNEQFF